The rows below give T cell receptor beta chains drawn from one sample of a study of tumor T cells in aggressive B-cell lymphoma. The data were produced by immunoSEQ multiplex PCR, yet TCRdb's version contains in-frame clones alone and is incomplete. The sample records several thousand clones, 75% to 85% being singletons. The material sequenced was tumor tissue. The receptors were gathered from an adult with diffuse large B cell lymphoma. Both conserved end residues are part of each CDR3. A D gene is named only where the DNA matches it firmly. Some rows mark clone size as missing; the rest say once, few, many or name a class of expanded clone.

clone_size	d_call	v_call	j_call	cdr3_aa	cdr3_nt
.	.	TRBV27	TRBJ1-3	CASSLSGHSGNTIYF	TGTGCCAGCAGTTTATCCGGACATTCTGGAAACACCATATATTTT
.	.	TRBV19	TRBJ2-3	CASSIGRGRDTQYF	TGTGCCAGTAGTATAGGTAGGGGCAGGGATACGCAGTATTTT
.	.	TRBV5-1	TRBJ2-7	CASSLGDLGGREQYF	TGCGCCAGCAGCCTCGGGGACTTGGGAGGCCGCGAGCAGTACTTC
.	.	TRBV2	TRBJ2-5	CASSSPGDTHRGGYQETQYF	TGTGCCAGCAGTTCCCCCGGGGACACACACAGGGGAGGTTACCAAGAGACCCAGTACTTC
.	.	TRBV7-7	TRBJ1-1	CASSPWVPGGAFF	TGTGCTAGCAGCCCCTGGGTTCCCGGAGGCGCTTTCTTT
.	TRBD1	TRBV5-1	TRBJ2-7	CASGGQGPHEQYF	TGCGCCAGCGGCGGACAGGGGCCCCACGAGCAGTACTTC
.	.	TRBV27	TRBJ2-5	CASSSGGWKTQYF	TGTGCCAGCAGTTCTGGGGGGTGGAAGACCCAGTACTTC
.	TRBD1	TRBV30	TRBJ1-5	CAWTSGQASNQPQHF	TGTGCCTGGACTTCGGGACAGGCGAGCAATCAGCCCCAGCATTTT
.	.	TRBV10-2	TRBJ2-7	CACRPERRGEQYF	TGCGCCTGCCGTCCGGAGCGGCGCGGAGAGCAGTACTTC
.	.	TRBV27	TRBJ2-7	CASSFGSNQYF	TGTGCCAGCAGTTTTGGGAGCAATCAGTACTTC
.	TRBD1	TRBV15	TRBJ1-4	CATSGDRVNEKLFF	TGTGCCACCAGCGGGGACAGGGTCAATGAAAAACTGTTTTTT
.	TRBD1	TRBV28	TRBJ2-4	CASHTQGENIQYF	TGTGCCAGTCATACTCAGGGGGAAAACATTCAGTACTTC
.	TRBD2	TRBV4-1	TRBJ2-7	CASSQGNGGRGYEQYF	TGCGCCAGCAGCCAAGGGAATGGCGGGAGAGGCTACGAGCAGTACTTC
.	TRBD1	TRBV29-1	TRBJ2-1	CSVAGQVYNEQFF	TGCAGCGTTGCGGGACAGGTGTACAATGAGCAGTTCTTC
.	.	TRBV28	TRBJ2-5	CASSLTGHAETQYF	TGTGCCAGCAGTTTGACAGGACACGCAGAGACCCAGTACTTC
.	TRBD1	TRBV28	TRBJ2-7	CATSGTGPYEQYF	TGTGCCACCAGCGGGACAGGGCCCTACGAGCAGTACTTC
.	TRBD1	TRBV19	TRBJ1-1	CASSIWMGPGQGGTEAFF	TGTGCCAGTAGTATATGGATGGGCCCGGGACAGGGGGGCACTGAAGCTTTCTTT
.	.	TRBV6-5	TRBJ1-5	CASSEQGYSNQPQHF	TGTGCCAGCAGCGAACAGGGCTATAGCAATCAGCCCCAGCATTTT
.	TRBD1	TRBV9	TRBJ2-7	CASSAGTGVAYEQYF	TGTGCCAGCAGCGCCGGGACAGGGGTTGCCTACGAGCAGTACTTC
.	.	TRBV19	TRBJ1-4	CASSSLTFATNEKLFF	TGTGCCAGTAGTTCGCTGACATTTGCAACTAATGAAAAACTGTTTTTT
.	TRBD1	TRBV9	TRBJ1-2	CASSAGGVSSGYTF	TGTGCCAGCAGCGCAGGGGGCGTGTCTTCCGGCTACACCTTC
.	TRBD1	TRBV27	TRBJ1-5	CASRDRGIDMGNQPQHF	TGTGCCAGCCGGGACAGGGGGATTGATATGGGCAATCAGCCCCAACATTTT
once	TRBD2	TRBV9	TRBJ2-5	CASSLPTSGGWETQYF	TGTGCCAGCAGCCTTCCCACTAGCGGGGGGTGGGAGACCCAGTACTTC